This T cell receptor beta chain was captured in a study of shared clonotypes between healthy human individuals (dated by TCRdb to 2018 to 2020). For the wider study: The cohort comprised a couple of women and a few men aged 18 to 49 years. Different laboratories and diverse techniques were used to prepare libraries and sequence TCR repertoires, to increase sequencing depth and limit assay-specific biases. The study deeply sequenced blood TCR repertoires of 5 or 6 healthy adults to estimate repertoire size and the extent of clonotype sharing between individuals. Between about 0.94 and 8.9 billion PBMCs per donor were obtained by leukapheresis. Summary of the overall study and its limitations: Based on pairwise subsampling, the degree of clonotype sharing among donors was expected to be affected by sequencing depth. Sampling was restricted to blood, and TCR repertoires in tissues likely differ from the TCR repertoires found in blood. Because the study included only a small number of donors, the genetic and exposure-history diversity represented was limited.

Using the deep immunoSEQ assay, multiplex PCR amplified TCR CDR3 regions from genomic DNA. Genomic DNA extracted from each cell subset was distributed evenly over all wells of several immunoSEQ 96-well plates, and each plate served as one replicate. For unsorted PBMC, around 300 ng of genomic DNA, equivalent to 30,000 to 35,000 T cell genomes, went into each replicate PCR. Ten immunoSEQ deep assay plates were used to sequence the unsorted PBMC genomic DNA. The purified libraries were quantified using a Qubit 3.0 fluorometer, sized with a Bioanalyzer 2100, and then quantified again using the KAPA Library Quantification kit. A separate single-read 150-cycle Illumina NextSeq 550 flow cell was used to sequence each immunoSEQ 96-well plate. In the authors' own workflow: Because only junctional sequences without quality scores were contained in the immunoSEQ output, filtering matching that applied to full-length reads could not be performed. To assign V/J genes and CDR3, sequences were annotated using PyIR, a Python wrapper for IgBLAST v1.9, with IMGT germline references. Reads were removed for weak V/J assignments (E-value above 1e-6), missing CDR3, stop codons, out-of-frame junctions, or ambiguous translated residues. V3J clonotypes were defined as sequences sharing an identical inferred V gene, J gene, and CDR3 amino acid sequence. Percentage overlap between repertoires was calculated by dividing the number of shared unique clonotypes by the size of the smaller repertoire. Three approaches were used to assess repertoire richness: RTK rarefaction, the Chao1 estimator, and Recon v2.1 estimates of unobserved clonotypes. TCRdb took over this immuneACCESS table, retaining in-frame rearrangements with V and J assigned. Such tables are incomplete; in checked studies, under half of the missing clones stem from an unresolved V gene, and the remainder is unexplained. V, J and clone size reflect that table, while D and trimming were determined from the DNA. The sample table records about half a million clones; roughly 80% of these occur just once. The ten largest account for 12% of the sample.

The CDR3 goes from the cysteine to the phenylalanine over 14 residues. Just CDR3 DNA is preserved here, 42 bases in frame from base 1. The V and J ends are trimmed by 5 bases and 0 bases, leaving 10 bases between them. From the germline V gene, CDR1 is MDHEN and CDR2 is SYDVKM. This clone has a count of ten or more. Its binding antigen is unknown. No base-level quality is on record; no much larger clone is a single base apart. Donors were healthy HIV-negative adults with no recently reported acute infections or vaccinations. Only Caucasian adults living in Nashville, Tennessee, USA were represented among the donors. For unsorted samples, around 85 million PBMCs were counted, and genomic DNA was extracted using the QIAamp DNA Blood Mini kit. Blood was obtained by leukapheresis, after which PBMCs were separated by Ficoll-Histopaque density gradient centrifugation and cryopreserved in liquid nitrogen vapor phase.

The chain links TRBV28 with TRBJ2-5; no D gene can be assigned with confidence. The TCR comes from a woman between 40 and 50 years old in good health. Some clones in this sample may be carry-over from other donors' samples. Sequencing was carried out using PBMCs. The DNA reads TGTGCCAGCAGTCTAGGGATACACCAAGAGACCCAGTACTTC. Its protein is CASSLGIHQETQYF. Here the CDR3 is joined to the reference TRBV28 and TRBJ2-5 genes, and the full variable domain is: DVKVTQSSRYLVKRTGEKVFLECVQDMDHENMFWYRQDPGLGLRLIYFSYDVKMKEKGDIPEGYSVSREKKERFSLILESASTNQTSMYLCASSLGIHQETQYFGPGTRLLVL.